The following is a TCR beta chain sequence with its context. Its specificity is unknown. The record originates from a study of blood T cells in healthy people across ages. For the second PCR, which ran for about 7 to 12 cycles, a sample-barcoded 5' primer and a J-beta primer mix were used. TCRdb fed the 5' RACE reads into MiXCR, producing one record per CDR3 protein. This table holds fewer than 1,200,000 distinct CDR3 sequences, 25% found once. Findings of the study overall: Samples with more naive T cells showed higher observed beta diversity.

CDR1 and CDR2 (germline): MNHEY, SMNVEV (reference sequence). This CDR3 has 15 residues. V lost 6 bases to trimming and J lost 2 bases; unmatched junction nucleotides: 7. The same specimen was also included in a second study, on T cells of mothers and their children. According to that study: Whether related or unrelated, pairs show similar shaping of TCR recombination output by thymic selection.

The receptor's source is a girl aged 2-9 years in good health. Sequenced input: blood. V and J are TRBV27 and TRBJ2-3; TRBD1 matches 8 bases. This CDR3 is CASSPTGAFTDTQYF. The CDR3 bases are TGTGCCAGCAGCCCGACAGGGGCCTTCACAGATACGCAGTATTTT.